Here is one T cell receptor (beta chain) with its context. Its specificity is not known. The V gene's germline CDR1 is MGHRA and CDR2 YSYEKL. The CDR3 consists of 13 residues. The V end was cut by 4 bases, the J end by 7 bases, with 10 bases between. The sample belongs to a study of CD8 T cells in ankylosing spondylitis. Findings of the study overall: What seemed typical of ankylosing spondylitis blood was a TCR beta motif built from eight highly homologous variants. A subset of motif variants has previously been described in the synovial fluid and blood of reactive arthritis.

TCRdb re-called the 5' RACE reads with MiXCR, one entry per CDR3 protein. The table lists 390,000 or so distinct CDR3 sequences, more than 20% of them singletons. The receptor was isolated from a male donor with ankylosing spondylitis. V and J are TRBV4-1 and TRBJ2-2; a possible D gene is TRBD1 (6 bases). The sequenced sample was blood, either unsorted or a sorted T cell fraction (not recorded which). This CDR3 is CASSPQGHGELFF. The CDR3 DNA reads as TGCGCCAGCAGCCCACAGGGTCACGGGGAGCTGTTTTTT.